This T cell receptor (beta chain) was captured by sequencing in a study of blood T cell repertoires in COVID-19. Across the study: Collection of acute and convalescent COVID-19 samples took place in the United States, Italy and Spain. The analysed material was cDNA or gDNA that came from T cells, B-cell-depleted T cells, or PBMCs.

Original handling: Reference gene primer amplification yielded estimated nucleated cell counts. Generated by immunoSEQ multiplex PCR, the TCRdb table keeps only in-frame clones and is missing some. That table supplies the V and J calls and clone size; D and trimming were determined from the DNA. Of 100,000 or so clones in the sample, roughly 80% are singletons; the top ten hold approximately 29%. Looked up from germline, CDR1 is SGHAT and CDR2 is FQNNGV. V dropped 3 bases and J dropped 7; count of bases not matched to a gene: 6. The CDR3 covers 15 residues. The V gene is TRBV11-2, the J gene TRBJ1-6, with 7 bases lining up with TRBD1. This TCR came from a man between 65 and 85 years old with active or convalescent COVID-19. Sequencing used peripheral blood. The CDR3 DNA reads TGTGCCAGCAGCTTTGAGACAGGGTACAATTCACCCCTCCACTTT. Amino acids: CASSFETGYNSPLHF.